These T cell receptor beta chains were read from a single sample in a study of blood T cell repertoires in COVID-19. The method was immunoSEQ multiplex PCR; TCRdb's version includes in-frame clones alone and lacks a portion of them. The sample lists over 45,000 clones, 75% to 80% occurring once. Sequencing was performed on peripheral blood. The receptors were sampled from a man aged 45-65 years with active or convalescent COVID-19. Both conserved end residues are part of each CDR3. Fields, in order: J gene, clone size, V gene, D gene, CDR3 DNA, CDR3 protein. D genes are given only for firm matches. Clone size is shown for a subset of rows, as once, few, many or a class of expanded clone.

TRBJ1-5 - TRBV16 - TGTGCCAGCAGCCAATCGGGCCGGCCCCAGCATTTT CASSQSGRPQHF
TRBJ2-2 - TRBV5-1 TRBD1 TGCGCCAGCAGCTTGGATCCAGGGGGCTTGGCGAACACCGGGGAGCTGTTTTTT CASSLDPGGLANTGELFF
TRBJ1-1 few TRBV7-3 TRBD1 TGTGCCAGCAGTCCGGACAGGGACACTGAAGCTTTCTTT CASSPDRDTEAFF
TRBJ2-6 - TRBV6-5 - TGTGCCAGCAGTCAACAGGGCTCTGGGGCCAACGTCCTGACTTTC CASSQQGSGANVLTF
TRBJ1-1 few TRBV2 - TGTGCCAGCAGGGCCGGGACACTTAACACTGAAGCTTTCTTT CASRAGTLNTEAFF
TRBJ2-7 - TRBV19 - TGTGCCAGTAGTATAGATAAACAGACCGAGCAGTACTTC CASSIDKQTEQYF
TRBJ1-1 - TRBV29-1 TRBD1 TGCAGCGTTGAAGTTAACAGGGGCTACTCTACCAACGCTGAAGCTTTCTTT CSVEVNRGYSTNAEAFF
TRBJ2-1 - TRBV27 - TGTGCCAGCAGTTTTCCGGGTCCAAACAATGAGCAGTTCTTC CASSFPGPNNEQFF
TRBJ1-2 once TRBV4-2 - TGTGCCAGCAGCCCAGAATTCGAGGCTAACTATGGCTACACCTTC CASSPEFEANYGYTF
TRBJ2-7 - TRBV19 - TGTGCCAGTAGTAAACTAGCTCTTTCCTACGAGCAGTACTTC CASSKLALSYEQYF
TRBJ1-5 - TRBV6-5 TRBD1 TGTGCCACGAAAGCAGAGGGGGCTCAGCCCCAGCATTTT CATKAEGAQPQHF
TRBJ2-3 - TRBV19 - TGTGCCAGTAGTATGCGGATGGTAGCGGAAATCTTCACAGATACGCAGTATTTT CASSMRMVAEIFTDTQYF
TRBJ2-7 - TRBV5-1 - TGCGCCAGCAGCTTGGCGGGGAACGTCTACGAGCAGTACTTC CASSLAGNVYEQYF
TRBJ2-1 - TRBV20-1 - TGCAGTACCTCCTACTACAATGAGCAGTTCTTC CSTSYYNEQFF
TRBJ1-2 - TRBV7-2 TRBD1 TGTGCCAGCAGCTTAGGGCCAGGGGGAGAGGGCTACACCTTC CASSLGPGGEGYTF
TRBJ2-5 few TRBV24-1 - TGTGCCACCAGTGACGCTACTTCGCAAGAGACCCAGTACTTC CATSDATSQETQYF
TRBJ1-2 few TRBV14 - TGTGCCAGCAGCCAAGATGGCTTGGGGGGTAACTATGGCTACACCTTC CASSQDGLGGNYGYTF
TRBJ1-2 - TRBV6-6 - TGTGCCAGCAGTCAGGAGGATCGTTATGGCTACACCTTC CASSQEDRYGYTF
TRBJ1-5 - TRBV29-1 TRBD1 TGCAGCGCAGGACAGGGGGAAAATCAGCCCCAGCATTTT CSAGQGENQPQHF
TRBJ1-2 few TRBV13 - TGTGCCAGCAGCTTATACGGGTACCAGATAGACAGACGCACTAACTATGGCTACACCTTC CASSLYGYQIDRRTNYGYTF
TRBJ1-2 many TRBV6-5 TRBD1 TGTGCCAGCAGTTACTCAACAGGGGCGGGCTATGGCTACACCTTC CASSYSTGAGYGYTF
TRBJ2-2 - TRBV6-5 TRBD2 TGTGCCAGCAGTCCCGCGGGGGGACGAAGCGGGGAGCTGTTTTTT CASSPAGGRSGELFF
TRBJ1-5 - TRBV7-8 - TGTGCCAGCAGCTTTAGCCACGGCAATCAGCCCCAGCATTTT CASSFSHGNQPQHF
TRBJ2-5 - TRBV5-1 TRBD2 TGCGCCAGCAGCTTGGGGACTAGCCGTGAGACCCAGTACTTC CASSLGTSRETQYF
TRBJ2-7 - TRBV7-9 TRBD1 TGTGCCAGCAGCTTAGGGACCGGGACAGGGAGCTACGAGCAGTACTTC CASSLGTGTGSYEQYF
TRBJ2-7 - TRBV20-1 TRBD2 TGCAGTGCTAGTGCTAGCGGGGGCTACGAGCAGTACTTC CSASASGGYEQYF
TRBJ1-1 - TRBV4-2 - TGTGCCAGCAGCCAAGGAGACAGGCCCATTGAAGCTTTCTTT CASSQGDRPIEAFF
TRBJ1-1 - TRBV9 - TGTGCCAGCAGCGTAGTGGACCGGGAGACTGAAGCTTTCTTT CASSVVDRETEAFF
TRBJ1-2 - TRBV5-4 - TGTGCCAGCAGCTTGGTGACGGGGAACTATGGCTACACCTTC CASSLVTGNYGYTF
TRBJ2-5 few TRBV7-2 - TGTGCCAGCAGCTTAATAGCCGCTGAGACCCAGTACTTC CASSLIAAETQYF
TRBJ1-5 - TRBV9 - TGTGCCAGCAGCCAGACTTCTTATAGCAATCAGCCCCAGCATTTT CASSQTSYSNQPQHF
TRBJ1-4 once TRBV28 - TGTGCCAGCAGTCTAGGCCCTCTAAAACTGTTTTTT CASSLGPLKLFF
TRBJ2-2 - TRBV7-6 TRBD1 TGTGCCAGCAGCCGACAGGGCGGAACCGGGGAGCTGTTTTTT CASSRQGGTGELFF
TRBJ1-5 - TRBV27 - TGTGCCAGCAGTTTCGTGGGGGGGTGGAATCAGCCCCAGCATTTT CASSFVGGWNQPQHF
TRBJ1-2 - TRBV6-5 TRBD1 TGTGCCAGCGACTGGACAGGGATTGTTGGCTACACCTTC CASDWTGIVGYTF
TRBJ2-5 - TRBV18 - TGTGCCAGCTCACCAACAGGGGAGACCCAGTACTTC CASSPTGETQYF
TRBJ2-5 - TRBV5-6 TRBD2 TGTGCCAGCAGTTCTAGCGGGGGACTGGAGACCCAGTACTTC CASSSSGGLETQYF
TRBJ1-2 - TRBV14 - TGTGCCAGCAGCCAAGATCTGGGCAGAGGGTATGGCTACACCTTC CASSQDLGRGYGYTF
TRBJ2-1 once TRBV10-3 TRBD1 TGTGCCATCAGTAGCGACAGGGGTGGCAATGAGCAGTTCTTC CAISSDRGGNEQFF